This TCR beta chain came from a study of persistence of HIV-infected CD4 T cells. This was the immunoSEQ version 4 assay in survey mode. Some clones are missing from TCRdb's copy, which holds only in-frame ones; the method was immunoSEQ multiplex PCR. The sample includes 35,000 to 50,000 clones, approximately 89% of them seen just once. Cells were stimulated nonspecifically with anti-CD3/anti-CD28 magnetic beads. Sorting of responding CD4+ T cells relied on upregulated CD40 ligand together with CD69. This clone was observed once. Its antigen is as yet unknown. J lost 1 base, V lost 4 bases, and 6 bases had no gene match. The CDR3 length is 16 residues. Germline values: CDR1 SSHAT, CDR2 FNYEAQ (reference sequence).

The rearrangement uses TRBV7-7 and TRBJ2-2, with 7 bases identical to TRBD2. The source material was CD4+ T cells sorted from PBMCs after roughly 18-hour stimulation, sampled from a patient who received antiretroviral therapy. The TCR sequence derives from an adult man with HIV who was CMV-seropositive. CDR3: CASSSIRGENTGELFF. The DNA for the CDR3 is TGTGCCAGCAGCTCGATACGGGGGGAGAACACCGGGGAGCTGTTTTTT.